Below, one T cell receptor (beta chain) is given with its context. The target antigen is unknown. The CDR3 extends over 14 amino acids. V gave up 3 bases and J gave up 3 bases; unmatched junction bases: 2. Treatment: approximately 9-day PBMC culture with coronavirus spike peptide pools or control peptides (ViraFEST assay). This record comes from a study of vaccination and CD4 T cells after COVID-19. Cultured CD4+ T cell DNA was sequenced using the Oncomine TCR Beta short-read assay. Via MiXCR, TCRdb re-called the PCR reads, giving one row per CDR3 protein. The table has approximately 13,000 distinct CDR3 sequences, around two fifths seen once; the top ten hold 8% to 13%.

The genes are TRBV12-3 or TRBV12-4 and TRBJ2-7; TRBD2 matches at 10 bases. This TCR was recovered from a human donor who had recovered from COVID-19. The specimen was CD4+ T cells from blood, cultured in vitro. CDR3 coding DNA: TGTGCCAGCAGTTTGCTAGCGGGAGTCTACGAGCAGTACTTC. Translation gives CASSLLAGVYEQYF.